Listed below are T cell receptor beta chains from one sample, sequenced in a study of T-cell memory formation after mild COVID-19. TCRdb re-analysed the 5' RACE reads in MiXCR, keeping a single row per CDR3 protein. The repertoire has approximately 290,000 distinct CDR3 sequences, around 19% of them found once; the top ten carry around a fifth. The sequenced sample was PBMCs or a T cell subset sorted from them (not recorded which). The receptors derive from a man aged 18 to 30 who had mild COVID-19 (a few samples of this study predate the infection). Cell type and time point are not known. Each CDR3 is given with its conserved first and last residue. D genes are given only for firm matches. The size of a clone is reported for some rows only, either as once, few or many, or as a class for expanded clones.

v_gene: TRBV7-2; abundance: NA; d_gene: NA; j_gene: TRBJ1-4; CDR3aa: CASSPTGVNEKLFF; CDR3nt: TGTGCCAGCAGTCCCACGGGGGTAAATGAAAAACTGTTTTTT
v_gene: TRBV7-9; abundance: NA; d_gene: TRBD1; j_gene: TRBJ1-6; CDR3aa: CASSPRTGGRSPLHF; CDR3nt: TGTGCCAGCAGCCCGCGGACAGGGGGGAGATCACCCCTCCACTTT
v_gene: TRBV4-2; abundance: NA; d_gene: TRBD1; j_gene: TRBJ1-2; CDR3aa: CASSQDVQGLYGYTF; CDR3nt: TGTGCCAGCAGCCAAGATGTACAGGGGTTATACGGCTACACCTTC
v_gene: TRBV7-2; abundance: many; d_gene: TRBD2; j_gene: TRBJ2-1; CDR3aa: CASSLSVLAGGRDEQFF; CDR3nt: TGTGCCAGCAGCTTATCAGTTCTAGCGGGGGGGCGCGATGAGCAGTTCTTC
v_gene: TRBV5-5; abundance: many; d_gene: TRBD2; j_gene: TRBJ2-1; CDR3aa: CASSFGLAVPFGQFF; CDR3nt: TGTGCCAGCAGCTTCGGACTAGCGGTCCCTTTCGGGCAGTTCTTC
v_gene: TRBV20-1; abundance: NA; d_gene: NA; j_gene: TRBJ1-2; CDR3aa: CSARVQGNGYTF; CDR3nt: TGCAGTGCTAGAGTCCAGGGGAATGGCTACACCTTC
v_gene: TRBV11-2; abundance: few; d_gene: TRBD2; j_gene: TRBJ2-7; CDR3aa: CASSLRGSAGEQYF; CDR3nt: TGTGCCAGCAGCTTGCGGGGGTCCGCGGGGGAGCAGTACTTC
v_gene: TRBV19; abundance: few; d_gene: NA; j_gene: TRBJ2-5; CDR3aa: CASRMEGKYQETQYF; CDR3nt: TGTGCCAGTAGGATGGAGGGAAAGTACCAAGAGACCCAGTACTTC
v_gene: TRBV6-5; abundance: NA; d_gene: NA; j_gene: TRBJ1-2; CDR3aa: CASSYSWRNYGYTF; CDR3nt: TGTGCCAGCAGTTACTCGTGGCGGAACTATGGCTACACCTTC
v_gene: TRBV20-1; abundance: few; d_gene: NA; j_gene: TRBJ1-3; CDR3aa: CSASTPGTAGNTIYF; CDR3nt: TGCAGTGCTAGCACCCCCGGGACGGCTGGAAACACCATATATTTT
v_gene: TRBV6-5; abundance: NA; d_gene: NA; j_gene: TRBJ1-2; CDR3aa: CASSSDSLWRGYTF; CDR3nt: TGTGCCAGCAGTTCGGACAGTCTTTGGAGGGGCTACACCTTC
v_gene: TRBV2; abundance: NA; d_gene: NA; j_gene: TRBJ2-4; CDR3aa: CASSDSLPPVYF; CDR3nt: TGTGCCAGCAGTGACTCCCTCCCCCCTGTTTACTTC
v_gene: TRBV20-1; abundance: few; d_gene: NA; j_gene: TRBJ1-2; CDR3aa: CSADRQDIGYTF; CDR3nt: TGCAGTGCTGATAGACAGGATATCGGCTACACCTTC
v_gene: TRBV7-3; abundance: few; d_gene: NA; j_gene: TRBJ2-2; CDR3aa: CASSIGGGTGELFF; CDR3nt: TGTGCCAGCAGCATAGGAGGGGGGACCGGGGAGCTGTTTTTT